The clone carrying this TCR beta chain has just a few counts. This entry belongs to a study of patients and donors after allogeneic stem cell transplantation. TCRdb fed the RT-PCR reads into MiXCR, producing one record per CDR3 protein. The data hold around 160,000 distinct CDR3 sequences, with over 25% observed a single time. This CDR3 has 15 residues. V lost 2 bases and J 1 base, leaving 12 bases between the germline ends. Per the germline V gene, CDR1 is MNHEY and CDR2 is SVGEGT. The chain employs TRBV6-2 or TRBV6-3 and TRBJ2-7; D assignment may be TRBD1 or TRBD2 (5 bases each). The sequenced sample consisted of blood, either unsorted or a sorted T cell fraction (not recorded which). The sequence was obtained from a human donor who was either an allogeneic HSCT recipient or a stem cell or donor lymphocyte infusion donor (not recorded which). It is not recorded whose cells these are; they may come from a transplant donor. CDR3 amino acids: CASSYGAGKSYEQYF. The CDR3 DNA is TGTGCCAGCAGTTACGGGGCGGGCAAGTCCTACGAGCAGTACTTC.